These 21 T cell receptor beta chains were sequenced from one sample in a study of control samples from healthy donors and cancer patients. Here immunoSEQ multiplex PCR was the method, and the copy in TCRdb shows in-frame clones only, minus some. The sample shows approximately 50,000 clones, approximately 90% of them seen only once. The sample consisted of PBMCs. The receptors derive from a man aged 25 to 40 with colorectal cancer.

V is TRBV6-2 or TRBV6-3 and J is TRBJ2-7, with TRBD1 matching 7 bases. V was clipped by 4 bases and J by 6 bases; unmatched bases: 9. Germline CDR1 reads MNHEY; CDR2 reads SVGEGT. The CDR3 consists of 14 residues. The CDR3, as DNA: TGTGCCAGCAGTTTCGGACAGGTGGTCCTCGAGCAGTACGTC. This gives the protein CASSFGQVVLEQYV.

The rearrangement links TRBV15 to TRBJ2-7; possibly TRBD1 or TRBD2 for D (6 bases each). CDR1 and CDR2 from the germline V gene are LNHNV and YYDKDF (reference sequence). CDR3 length: 14 residues. Trimming shortened V by 3 bases and J by 2 bases, and 11 bases separated the two germline ends. The CDR3 loop is CATSRLGGAYEQYV. In DNA form, the CDR3 reads TGTGCCACCAGCAGGCTGGGGGGCGCCTACGAGCAGTACGTC.

The chain carries TRBV4-3 and TRBJ1-1; the match to TRBD1 covers 9 bases. J lost 3 bases, V lost 0 bases, and 2 bases had no gene match. The V gene's germline CDR1 is LGHNA and CDR2 YSLEER. This CDR3 spans 15 amino acids. The CDR3 reads CASSQEDRGYTEAFF. CDR3 DNA sequence: TGCGCCAGCAGCCAAGAGGACAGGGGATACACTGAAGCTTTCTTT.

The chain carries TRBV7-9 and TRBJ1-1; TRBD1 might be the D (5 bases). The germline CDR1 and CDR2 sequences are SEHNR and FQNEAQ (reference sequence). The CDR3 has 14 residues. The V end was cut by 5 bases, the J end by 1 base, with 11 bases between. CDR3 DNA sequence: TGTGCCAGCAGCCCAGGGATTGGGAACACTGAAGCTTTCTTT. This translates into CASSPGIGNTEAFF.

V gene TRBV4-1 combines with J gene TRBJ1-2; D uncertain. This CDR3 spans 14 amino acids. The germline V and J ends were trimmed by 0 bases and 3 bases, with 8 bases remaining between them. Germline lookup yields CDR1 MGHRA and CDR2 YSYEKL. The CDR3 sequence: CASSQELRDYGYTF. CDR3 bases: TGCGCCAGCAGCCAAGAATTACGCGACTATGGCTACACCTTC.

This clone was counted a single time. The V gene is TRBV7-9, the J gene TRBJ2-5, with 7 bases fitting TRBD1. Unmatched junction bases numbered 7, after V lost 5 bases and J lost 1 base. The CDR3 contains 15 residues. CDR1 is SEHNR, CDR2 FQNEAQ, per germline (reference sequence). The CDR3 sequence: CASSSSGTVQETQYF. The CDR3 DNA is TGTGCCAGCAGCAGTTCCGGGACAGTCCAAGAGACCCAGTACTTC.

The chain's CDR3 is CASSQRDRGGYTF. CDR3 DNA sequence: TGTGCCAGCAGCCAGCGGGACAGAGGAGGCTACACCTTC. The J gene is TRBJ1-2, the V gene TRBV3-1 (or the pseudogene TRBV3-2); 7 nucleotides line up with TRBD1. Looked up from germline, CDR1 is LGHDT and CDR2 is YNNKEL (reference sequence). The CDR3 loop spans 13 amino acids. V dropped 3 bases and J dropped 8; count of bases not matched to a gene: 6.

The genes are TRBV9 and TRBJ1-5, with D hard to call. CDR3 size: 15 residues. CDR1 is SGDLS, CDR2 YYNGEE, per germline. Trimming stripped 0 bases from V and 0 bases from J, with 7 bases between. DNA for the CDR3: TGTGCCAGCAGCGTAGGGGTGGGTAGCAATCAGCCCCAGCATTTT. This gives the protein CASSVGVGSNQPQHF.

This clone was seen only once. The gene calls are TRBV4-1 and TRBJ1-4; D unclear. This CDR3 spans 14 amino acids. Per the germline V gene, CDR1 is MGHRA and CDR2 is YSYEKL. Trimming shortened V by 4 bases and J by 0 bases, and 6 bases separated the two germline ends. The CDR3 DNA follows: TGCGCCAGCAGCCTGACCACAACTAATGAAAAACTGTTTTTT. Translating it yields CASSLTTTNEKLFF.

The rearrangement uses TRBV14 and TRBJ1-2; perhaps TRBD1 as D (6 bases). CDR1 is SGHDN and CDR2 is FVKESK in the germline V gene. CDR3 size: 13 residues. V was shortened by 4 bases and J by 8 bases, with 14 bases between the two germline ends. The CDR3 is CASSLQGVGGYTF. CDR3 DNA sequence: TGTGCCAGCAGCCTACAGGGCGTGGGGGGCTACACCTTC.

This clone showed up just once. V is TRBV19 and J is TRBJ1-6; no clear D. Germline CDR1 and CDR2: LNHDA and SQIVND (reference sequence). The CDR3 extends over 17 amino acids. The V gene lost 4 bases and the J gene lost 7 bases, with 20 bases spanning the gap. This CDR3 reads CASSTHPEGGWNSPLHF. CDR3 sequence (DNA): TGTGCCAGTAGTACCCACCCCGAAGGAGGTTGGAATTCACCCCTCCACTTT.

The V and J genes are TRBV3-1 (or the pseudogene TRBV3-2) and TRBJ2-2; D is ambiguous. Germline V lookup: CDR1 LGHDT, CDR2 YNNKEL (reference sequence). This CDR3 has 15 amino acids. V lost 1 base and J 2 bases, leaving 8 bases between the germline ends. The CDR3 region is CASSQGLSNTGELFF. CDR3 sequence (DNA): TGTGCCAGCAGCCAAGGTCTATCCAACACCGGGGAGCTGTTTTTT.

This clone was observed a single time. One end of the junction fails to match germline, which may point to a read error. For the CDR3, the DNA is TGTGCCTGGAGTGGAGACACACATACGCAGTATTTT. Translating it yields CAWSGDTHTQYF. The rearrangement joins TRBV30 to TRBJ2-3; D not resolved. The CDR3 contains 12 residues. Germline CDR1 reads GTSNPN; CDR2 reads SVGIG (reference sequence).

This sequence joins TRBV3-1 (or the pseudogene TRBV3-2) and TRBJ2-7; the match to TRBD2 covers 9 bases. The V and J ends lost 5 bases and 0 bases, in that order; junction bases with no gene match: 5. Per germline, CDR1 LGHDT and CDR2 YNNKEL (reference sequence). This CDR3 contains 15 residues. The CDR3 DNA reads TGTGCCAGCAGCGAGCGTAGCGGGAGCTCCTACGAGCAGTACTTC. Translation gives CASSERSGSSYEQYF.

This chain links TRBV6-2 or TRBV6-3 with TRBJ1-1; weak D call: TRBD1 (6 bases). CDR1 is MNHEY, CDR2 SVGEGT, per germline. The V end was cut by 4 bases, the J end by 11 bases, with 14 bases between. The CDR3 runs to 12 residues. The CDR3 coding sequence is TGTGCCAGCAGTTGGGGGGGCCCTCCGGCTTTCTTT. Translation gives CASSWGGPPAFF.

In DNA, the CDR3 is TGTGCCTGGAGTGTACTCCGGATGGGCGGCACTGAAGCTTTCTTT. Translation gives CAWSVLRMGGTEAFF. The chain has TRBV30 and TRBJ1-1; D is uncertain. The V gene's germline CDR1 is GTSNPN and CDR2 SVGIG (reference sequence). This CDR3 contains 15 residues. V lost 0 bases to trimming and J lost 4 bases, with 15 bases between them. Looking up the rest from reference TRBV30 and TRBJ1-1 gives the full variable domain: SQTIHQWPATLVQPVGSPLSLECTVEGTSNPNLYWYRQAAGRGLQLLFYSVGIGQISSEVPQNLSASRPQDRQFILSSKKLLLSDSGFYLCAWSVLRMGGTEAFFGQGTRLTVV.

The gene calls are TRBV6-5 and TRBJ1-3, with D tentatively TRBD1 (5 bases). The CDR3 has 14 amino acids. Germline assignment: CDR1 MNHEY and CDR2 SVGAGI. Trimming took 2 bases from V and 4 from J, leaving 9 bases between them. CDR3 bases: TGTGCCAGCAGTTACGGGGCACAAGGAAACACCATATATTTT. Translation: CASSYGAQGNTIYF.

The V gene is TRBV18, the J gene TRBJ1-1, with D perhaps matching TRBD1 (5 bases). Trimming stripped 3 bases from V and 2 bases from J, with 16 bases between. Germline CDR1 and CDR2: KGHSH and LQKENI. The CDR3 runs to 16 residues. In nucleotides, the CDR3 is TGTGCCAGCTCACCCGAAGGGGTTAGGGGAAACACTGAAGCTTTCTTT. Encoded protein: CASSPEGVRGNTEAFF.

The chain joins TRBV7-9 to TRBJ2-5; D not certain. The CDR3 totals 13 residues. Germline values: CDR1 SEHNR, CDR2 FQNEAQ (reference sequence). Trimming pared 1 base from V and 4 bases from J, leaving 7 bases between. CDR3 bases: TGTGCCAGCAGCTTAGACAACTCAGAGACCCAGTACTTC. Translated, it gives CASSLDNSETQYF.

V gene TRBV5-6 combines with J gene TRBJ1-4; D is unresolved. The CDR3 spans 13 residues. The V end lost 0 bases, the J end lost 6 bases, and 6 bases lay between the germline ends. Germline values: CDR1 SGHDT, CDR2 YYEEEE. As DNA, the CDR3 is TGTGCCAGCAGCTTGGGGACGGATGAAAAACTGTTTTTT. The encoded protein is CASSLGTDEKLFF.

This chain connects TRBV6-1 to TRBJ2-7; D perhaps matches TRBD1 (6 bases). CDR3 length: 15 amino acids. V lost 1 base and J lost 0, with 10 bases in between. Germline values: CDR1 MNHNS, CDR2 SASEGT. The CDR3 DNA reads TGTGCCAGCAGTGAAGGGGAGACAGGCTCCTACGAGCAGTACTTC. It translates to CASSEGETGSYEQYF.